This entry is about one TCR beta chain. CDR1 is SGDLS, CDR2 YYNGEE, per germline. The CDR3 covers 16 residues. The junction had 9 bases not matched to a gene; V was cut back by 0 bases and J by 6 bases. The data derive from a study of cytomegalovirus exposure and HLA in healthy donors. Measured with immunoSEQ multiplex PCR; TCRdb has only the in-frame clones, and not every one. The table includes 65,000 to 90,000 clones, around 95% detected once. The donors were in the approximately 120-subject validation cohort; that cohort was separate from the 666-subject first cohort. The material sequenced was PBMCs. The V and J genes are TRBV9 and TRBJ2-1, with 7 bases lining up with TRBD2. The TCR originated in a man in his late teens or twenties in good health and CMV-seronegative. The CDR3 sequence is CASSVVRGVPPNEQFF. The CDR3 DNA follows: TGTGCCAGCAGCGTAGTCCGGGGGGTCCCTCCCAATGAGCAGTTCTTC.